The 17 T cell receptor beta chains presented below share a single source sample, sequenced in a study of blood T cell repertoires in COVID-19. Profiled with immunoSEQ multiplex PCR; TCRdb holds only in-frame clones, not every one. The sample has approximately 90,000 clones; 80% to 90% are singletons. Sequencing used peripheral blood. The receptors shown here come from a woman aged 80 or over with acute or convalescent COVID-19.

The gene calls are TRBV12-2 and TRBJ2-3; TRBD2 is taken as the D call from the table, unchecked against the DNA. TRBV12-2 corresponds to a pseudogene. This CDR3 is built from 17 residues. The CDR3 bases are TGTGCAAGTCGCTTAGCGGGACTAGCGGGGCCCACAGATACGCAGTATTTT. Translated: CASRLAGLAGPTDTQYF.

The J gene is TRBJ1-2, the V gene TRBV19; TRBD1 matches at 12 bases. The length of the CDR3 is 17 residues. V was pared by 5 bases and J by 7 bases, with 14 bases of the junction left unmatched. CDR1 LNHDA and CDR2 SQIVND come from the germline V gene (reference sequence). The CDR3 DNA reads TGTGCCAGTAGTCCTGGGACAGGGGGCGCGTCCCGCCGTGGCTACACCTTC. The encoded protein is CASSPGTGGASRRGYTF.

V and J are TRBV5-5 and TRBJ1-2; 8 nucleotides align to TRBD1. CDR1 is SGHKS, CDR2 YYEKEE, per germline (reference sequence). This CDR3 spans 14 amino acids. Trimming at V came to 0 bases and at J to 4 bases, leaving 2 bases not matched to a gene. This CDR3 is CASSLDRGSYGYTF. CDR3 nucleotides: TGTGCCAGCAGCTTGGACAGGGGGAGCTATGGCTACACCTTC.

The chain employs TRBV6-5 and TRBJ1-2; 10 bases are shared with TRBD1. This CDR3 contains 13 residues. The germline gives CDR1 MNHEY, CDR2 SVGAGI. V was pared by 5 bases and J by 4 bases, with 1 base of the junction left unmatched. The CDR3 sequence is CASSRTGGYGYTF. The CDR3 DNA reads as TGTGCCAGCAGTCGGACAGGGGGCTATGGCTACACCTTC.

This chain connects TRBV5-1 to TRBJ2-3; TRBD2 matches at 10 bases. V shed 0 bases and J 2 bases; nucleotides not matched to a gene: 3. Germline loops: CDR1 SGHRS, CDR2 YFSETQ. This CDR3 is 16 amino acids long. The CDR3 reads CASSLGSGGFTDTQYF. CDR3 nucleotide sequence: TGCGCCAGCAGCTTGGGTAGCGGGGGGTTCACAGATACGCAGTATTTT.

This sequence joins TRBV2 and TRBJ1-6; 10 nucleotides align to TRBD1. CDR1 is SNHLY, CDR2 FYNNEI, per germline. The CDR3 runs 16 residues. Trimming took 6 bases from V and 8 from J; bases not matched to a gene: 10. This CDR3 is CASSRNEGTGDSPLHF. The CDR3 nucleotides are TGTGCCAGCAGCCGCAACGAGGGGACAGGGGATTCACCCCTCCACTTT. Based on the CDR3 plus reference TRBV2 and TRBJ1-6, the full variable domain is EPEVTQTPSHQVTQMGQEVILRCVPISNHLYFYWYRQILGQKVEFLVSFYNNEISEKSEIFDDQFSVERPDGSNFTLKIRSTKLEDSAMYFCASSRNEGTGDSPLHFGNGTRLTVT.

The rearrangement links TRBV18 to TRBJ1-2; D may be TRBD1 (5 bases). CDR3 size: 14 residues. CDR1 and CDR2 (germline): KGHSH, LQKENI. Deletions cut 1 base from V and 2 bases from J, with 8 bases between. The CDR3 protein is CASSPQAGNYGYTF. CDR3 nucleotide sequence: TGTGCCAGCTCACCACAGGCAGGGAACTATGGCTACACCTTC.

The J gene is TRBJ1-3, the V gene TRBV24-1; D is unclear. Germline V gene data show CDR1 as KGHDR and CDR2 as SFDVKD. The CDR3 spans 11 residues. Trimming shortened V by 2 bases and J by 8 bases, and 3 bases separated the two germline ends. CDR3 coding DNA: TGTGCCACCAGTGATTCGTACACCATATATTTT. Amino acid sequence: CATSDSYTIYF.

This chain connects TRBV4-1 to TRBJ2-1; a weak D match, TRBD1 (5 bases). The CDR3 has 13 amino acids. CDR1 is MGHRA, CDR2 YSYEKL, per germline. Trimming shortened V by 5 bases and J by 8 bases, and 13 bases separated the two germline ends. CDR3: CASSNEGRDEQFF. The CDR3 region has the DNA TGCGCCAGCAGCAACGAAGGCAGGGATGAGCAGTTCTTC.

This chain joins TRBV6-5 and TRBJ1-1, with TRBD1 as a possible D gene (5 bases). Trimming cost V 5 bases and J 1 base, with 11 bases left between them. The CDR3 runs 14 residues. Germline lookup yields CDR1 MNHEY and CDR2 SVGAGI. The CDR3, as DNA: TGTGCCAGCAGTACCAGGGCCGGGAACACTGAAGCTTTCTTT. It is translated as CASSTRAGNTEAFF.

This clone was recorded a few times. The chain recombines TRBV6-4 with TRBJ2-4, with a tentative D call TRBD1 (6 bases). CDR3 size: 13 residues. Germline CDR1 MRHNA, CDR2 SNTAGT. Trimming left V 5 bases short and J 10 bases short, with 15 bases between. CDR3 region: CASSPSRGRIQYF. For the CDR3, the DNA is TGTGCCAGCAGTCCTTCCAGGGGCCGGATTCAGTACTTC.

The chain's CDR3 is CASRLWTWTGPSFGNTIYF. For the CDR3, the DNA is TGTGCAAGTCGCTTATGGACCTGGACAGGTCCCTCTTTTGGAAACACCATATATTTT. The chain recombines TRBV12-2 with TRBJ1-3; the listed D gene, TRBD1, was not tested against the DNA. TRBV12-2 is flagged as a pseudogene. The CDR3 spans 19 residues.

The chain carries TRBV5-5 and TRBJ2-1, with D possibly TRBD2 on 5 matching bases. The CDR3 covers 15 residues. CDR1 and CDR2 from the germline V gene are SGHKS and YYEKEE (reference sequence). Trimming cost V 2 bases and J 4 bases, with 13 bases left between them. The chain's CDR3 is CASSFRSSAYNEQFF. The CDR3 region has the DNA TGTGCCAGCAGCTTCCGAAGTAGCGCGTACAATGAGCAGTTCTTC.

The rearrangement joins TRBV9 to TRBJ1-1; D unclear. The germline V gene has CDR1 SGDLS and CDR2 YYNGEE. This CDR3 has 14 amino acids. With 0 bases removed from V and 1 base from J, the gap between germline ends came to 7 bases. The CDR3 DNA is TGTGCCAGCAGCGTAGAACGGGAGAACACTGAAGCTTTCTTT. Protein: CASSVERENTEAFF.

The rearrangement uses TRBV3-1 (or the pseudogene TRBV3-2) and TRBJ1-2; TRBD1 aligns across 7 bases. Germline CDR1 reads LGHDT; CDR2 reads YNNKEL (reference sequence). The CDR3 has 16 residues. J gave up 4 bases and V 2 bases, and 10 bases lay outside the gene matches. The CDR3 nucleotides read TGTGCCAGCAGCCAATTGCGCCAGGGGGTTAGCTATGGCTACACCTTC. It codes for CASSQLRQGVSYGYTF.

V and J are TRBV19 and TRBJ2-3; 15 bases fit TRBD2. Germline values: CDR1 LNHDA, CDR2 SQIVND (reference sequence). The length of the CDR3 is 20 residues. Losses at the gene ends were 0 bases for V and 2 bases for J; bases not matched to a gene: 9. CDR3 amino acids: CASSIEIPGLAGGITDTQYF. CDR3 nucleotide sequence: TGTGCCAGTAGTATAGAGATCCCGGGACTAGCGGGGGGAATCACAGATACGCAGTATTTT.

This clone showed up just a few times. V and J are TRBV12-3 or TRBV12-4 and TRBJ1-2; no reliable D call. The CDR3 sequence is 11 residues long. V lost 4 bases to trimming and J lost 8 bases, with 8 bases between them. DNA of the CDR3: TGTGCCAGCAGTTCCGGAGGGGGCTACACCTTC. It yields the protein CASSSGGGYTF.